A single sample gave rise to the 26 T cell receptor beta chains below, sequenced in a study of glioma-infiltrating T cells (dated by TCRdb to about 2016). Sequencing took place on an Illumina MiSeq. TCR alpha and beta CDR3 regions were amplified with the iRepertoire nested amplicon-rescue multiplex PCR (arm-PCR) platform from RNA. TCRdb redid the processing of the public reads, applying fastp at Q25 and MiXCR, and retained in-frame beta chains. Each entry merges the rows of one CDR3 protein and shows their most common DNA and genes. The sample has 150,000 to 200,000 distinct CDR3 sequences on record, about 47% of them singletons. The leading ten clones occupy roughly 5.4% of the sample. Sequencing was carried out using glioma tissue, nonneoplastic brain tissue, or PBMCs (not recorded which). These receptor sequences come from a human donor with low-grade glioma or glioblastoma, undergoing nonglioma brain surgery, or in good health (not recorded which).

Worth noting for this clonotype: Since a much larger clone is just one base distant, this may be a read error. This chain connects TRBV28 to TRBJ1-1; D remains unclear. V was clipped by 5 bases and J by 5 bases, with 18 bases between them. Germline V lookup: CDR1 MDHEN, CDR2 SYDVKM. The CDR3 consists of 15 residues. The CDR3 DNA reads TGTGCCAGCAGTCTCACAGCGGGCGGGAGGACTGAAGCTTTCTTT. This sequence encodes CASSLTAGGRTEAFF.

This clonotype was detected many times. V and J are TRBV27 and TRBJ1-4, with 10 bases lining up with TRBD1. Per the germline V gene, CDR1 is MNHEY and CDR2 is SMNVEV (reference sequence). The CDR3 contains 16 residues. After removal of 6 bases from V and 7 bases from J, the junction contained 11 bases not matched to a gene. The CDR3 region has the DNA TGTGCCAGCAGCATGGACAGGGGGACAGTACCTGAAAAACTGTTTTTT. Its protein is CASSMDRGTVPEKLFF.

This chain links TRBV11-2 with TRBJ2-7, with D perhaps TRBD2 (6 bases). There are 13 residues in the CDR3. V was shortened by 1 base and J by 3 bases, with 7 bases between the two germline ends. Germline V CDR1 and CDR2: SGHAT, FQNNGV. CDR3 region: CASSLGGNYEQYF. CDR3 DNA: TGTGCCAGCAGCTTAGGCGGGAACTACGAGCAGTACTTC.

The genes are TRBV18 and TRBJ1-1, with a tentative D call TRBD1 (6 bases). Germline assignment: CDR1 KGHSH and CDR2 LQKENI. The CDR3 runs to 15 residues. Trimming removed 5 bases from V and 5 bases from J, with 18 bases in between. The CDR3 here is CASSEAPTGSTEAFF. The CDR3 DNA is TGTGCCAGCTCAGAAGCCCCAACAGGGTCGACTGAAGCTTTCTTT.

Ten or more counts support this clonotype. The rearrangement uses TRBV27 and TRBJ1-5, with D possibly being TRBD1 (5 bases). The germline CDR1 and CDR2 sequences are MNHEY and SMNVEV (reference sequence). This CDR3 comprises 13 residues. V shed 2 bases and J shed 5 bases, with 7 bases lying between them. CDR3 sequence (DNA): TGTGCCAGCAGTTTACGAGGGGATCAGCCCCAGCATTTT. Translating it yields CASSLRGDQPQHF.

The rearrangement joins TRBV24-1 to TRBJ2-5, with 7 bases that match TRBD1. CDR3 length: 16 amino acids. The V gene's germline CDR1 is KGHDR and CDR2 SFDVKD. V dropped 4 bases and J dropped 7; count of bases not matched to a gene: 14. The CDR3 sequence is CATSDQLGGSAGTQYF. Here the CDR3 DNA reads TGTGCCACCAGTGACCAGCTAGGGGGCTCCGCAGGGACCCAGTACTTC.

Of note for this clonotype: This may arise from a read error, as a much more abundant clone is one base away. CDR3 protein: CSARGARGAYEQYF. DNA for the CDR3: TGCAGTGCTAGAGGGGCTAGGGGGGCCTACGAGCAGTACTTC. V is TRBV20-1 and J is TRBJ2-7, with D perhaps being TRBD1 or TRBD2 (6 bases each). V gave up 1 base and J gave up 2 bases, with 12 bases separating them. Germline values: CDR1 DFQATT, CDR2 SNEGSKA (reference sequence). This CDR3 is built from 14 residues.

Note on this clonotype: A read error may be the cause here, since a much bigger clone is one base away. V is TRBV10-3 and J is TRBJ1-6; TRBD1 might be the D (5 bases). This CDR3 spans 14 amino acids. Germline V gives CDR1 ENHRY, CDR2 SYGVKD. V was cut by 6 bases and J by 5 bases, with 11 bases left in between. CDR3: CAISTEGNNSPLHF. The CDR3 nucleotides are TGTGCCATCAGCACCGAGGGGAATAATTCACCCCTCCACTTT.

For this clonotype: A read error may be the cause here, since a much bigger clone is one base away. This chain uses TRBV7-8 with TRBJ1-6, with D maybe TRBD1 (6 bases). This CDR3 is 15 amino acids long. Germline-derived CDR1 and CDR2 are SGHVS and FQNEAQ. V was clipped by 4 bases and J by 8 bases, with 15 bases between them. The CDR3 DNA is TGTGCCAGCAGCTGGACAGTACCTTCAGATTCACCCCTCCACTTT. It translates to CASSWTVPSDSPLHF.

This chain connects TRBV20-1 to TRBJ1-4; possibly TRBD1 for D (6 bases). Germline V lookup: CDR1 DFQATT, CDR2 SNEGSKA (reference sequence). The V end lost 4 bases, the J end lost 7 bases, and 16 bases lay between the germline ends. The CDR3 extends over 14 amino acids. The CDR3 loop is CSAIYREESEKLFF. The CDR3 DNA follows: TGCAGTGCTATCTACAGGGAAGAGAGTGAAAAACTGTTTTTT.

Comment on this clonotype: Being one base from a much bigger clone, this may be a read error. This CDR3 is missing its conserved last phenylalanine or tryptophan, likely due to a read error. For the CDR3, the DNA is TGTGCCATCAGTGAGTCGCAGGCTGAGACTGAAGCTTTCTAT. Protein sequence: CAISESQAETEAFY. The chain links TRBV10-3 to TRBJ1-1; D is undetermined. This CDR3 has 14 amino acids. Per germline, CDR1 ENHRY and CDR2 SYGVKD. V was shortened by 0 bases and J by 5 bases, with 10 bases between the two germline ends.

This chain uses TRBV5-1 with TRBJ2-1; D gene unclear. The CDR3 consists of 13 residues. The germline V gene encodes CDR1 SGHRS and CDR2 YFSETQ. The germline V and J ends were trimmed by 0 bases and 9 bases, with 10 bases remaining between them. The CDR3 DNA reads as TGCGCCAGCAGCTTGGCCGGTTTGTCTGAGCAGTTCTTC. Protein: CASSLAGLSEQFF.

This clonotype was seen repeatedly, ten times or more. This chain connects TRBV28 to TRBJ2-7; D unresolved. The V gene's germline CDR1 is MDHEN and CDR2 SYDVKM. Between the trimmed V and J ends, which lost 1 base and 3 bases, there was a span of 10 bases. This CDR3 is built from 14 residues. The CDR3, as DNA: TGTGCCAGCAGTTTATTCGGCGGAAGCTACGAGCAGTACTTC. The encoded protein is CASSLFGGSYEQYF. The full variable domain, completed using reference TRBV28 and TRBJ2-7, is DVKVTQSSRYLVKRTGEKVFLECVQDMDHENMFWYRQDPGLGLRLIYFSYDVKMKEKGDIPEGYSVSREKKERFSLILESASTNQTSMYLCASSLFGGSYEQYFGPGTRLTVT.

This clonotype appeared many times. This chain connects TRBV25-1 to TRBJ2-1; TRBD2 aligns across 11 bases. Per the germline V gene, CDR1 is MGHDK and CDR2 is SYGVNS. The V and J ends lost 1 base and 10 bases, in that order; junction bases with no gene match: 6. This CDR3 contains 15 residues. The CDR3 loop reads CASSEFTSGSGEQFF. CDR3 nucleotide sequence: TGTGCCAGCAGTGAATTTACTAGCGGGAGCGGAGAGCAGTTCTTC.

A word on this clonotype: An end of the junction differs from the germline gene, which may be a read error. The chain joins TRBV20-1 to TRBJ2-1; tentative D call: TRBD1 (6 bases). Germline CDR1 and CDR2: DFQATT and SNEGSKA (reference sequence). This CDR3 comprises 14 residues. The CDR3 loop is CSASGGRRSNERFF. The CDR3 region has the DNA TGCAGTGCTAGTGGGGGCCGTCGCAGTAATGAGCGGTTCTTC.

This clonotype was found once. This rearrangement joins TRBV28 to TRBJ1-3, with TRBD1 as a possible D gene (6 bases). The germline V gene has CDR1 MDHEN and CDR2 SYDVKM. The ends were cut back, 8 bases at V and 3 bases at J, with 26 bases in the middle. This CDR3 comprises 18 residues. The CDR3 DNA sequence: TGTGCCAGCCCCCAATCATTAGGGGGGGAAACTAGTGGAAACACCATATATTTT. It codes for CASPQSLGGETSGNTIYF.

This clonotype appeared many times. J is TRBJ2-7 and V is TRBV7-6; 8 nucleotides line up with TRBD2. The CDR3 runs 18 residues. V lost 5 bases and J lost 3; bases outside the gene matches: 18. Per the germline V gene, CDR1 is SGHVS and CDR2 is FNYEAQ. The DNA for the CDR3 is TGTGCCAGCAGCCGATGGGGGATTACTAGCGGAGGGGGCTACGAGCAGTACTTC. It specifies CASSRWGITSGGGYEQYF.

The chain combines TRBV9 with TRBJ2-2; maybe TRBD2 (5 bases). Trimming stripped 0 bases from V and 4 bases from J, with 13 bases between. The CDR3 contains 16 residues. The germline V gene has CDR1 SGDLS and CDR2 YYNGEE. The CDR3 spells CASSVVGESGTGELFF. CDR3 coding DNA: TGTGCCAGCAGCGTAGTCGGGGAATCGGGCACCGGGGAGCTGTTTTTT.

This clonotype showed up just once. A much larger clone sits a single nucleotide away, making a read error possible. CDR3 in DNA: TGTGCCAGTAGTTCAAACCCGGGAGAGAGACAAGAGCAGTGCTTC. Translation gives CASSSNPGERQEQCF. The chain couples TRBV19 to TRBJ2-7, with a possible D match to TRBD2 (6 bases). The V gene's germline CDR1 is LNHDA and CDR2 SQIVND (reference sequence). This CDR3 is built from 15 residues.

For this clonotype: A much larger clone lies one base from this, so it may be a read error. The chain combines TRBV28 with TRBJ2-3, with 7 bases identical to TRBD2. This CDR3 is 16 amino acids long. Germline V gene data show CDR1 as MDHEN and CDR2 as SYDVKM. V trimming: 7 bases; J trimming: 2 bases; junction bases outside the gene matches: 12. The CDR3 is CASIGRAGSVTDTQYF. The DNA of the CDR3 is TGTGCCAGCATTGGGAGGGCCGGTTCGGTCACAGATACGCAGTATTTT.

A remark on this clonotype: At one of its ends the junction is not consistent with the germline gene, which may arise from a read error. The chain couples TRBV11-3 to TRBJ2-3; TRBD1 might be the D (5 bases). Germline V gives CDR1 SGHNT, CDR2 YENEEA. This CDR3 is built from 15 residues. The CDR3, as DNA: TGTGCCAGCGGCTTAGGGGTGGGGAACACAGATACGCAGTATTTT. It is translated as CASGLGVGNTDTQYF. Combining the CDR3 with reference TRBV11-3 and TRBJ2-3 gives the whole variable domain EAGVVQSPRYKIIEKKQPVAFWCNPISGHNTLYWYLQNLGQGPELLIRYENEEAVDDSQLPKDRFSAERLKGVDSTLKIQPAELGDSAVYLCASGLGVGNTDTQYFGPGTRLTVL.

The V gene is TRBV4-1, the J gene TRBJ1-1; D not resolved. The germline V gene has CDR1 MGHRA and CDR2 YSYEKL. V dropped 2 bases and J dropped 0 bases, with 10 bases sitting between them. The CDR3 sequence is 15 residues long. DNA of the CDR3: TGCGCCAGCAGCCAACGAAGGCGGGTGAACACTGAAGCTTTCTTT. It translates to CASSQRRRVNTEAFF.

This clonotype was picked up many times. The V and J genes are TRBV6-1 and TRBJ1-5; D gene uncertain. V was cut by 6 bases and J by 4 bases, with 13 bases left in between. This CDR3 has 14 residues. Per the germline V gene, CDR1 is MNHNS and CDR2 is SASEGT. The CDR3, as DNA: TGTGCCAGCAGCAAAGGCGGGGTGAATCAGCCCCAGCATTTT. It encodes CASSKGGVNQPQHF.

This clonotype was counted ten times or more. The rearrangement uses TRBV28 and TRBJ2-3, with D perhaps assigned TRBD1 or TRBD2 (6 bases each). The CDR3 is made up of 15 amino acids. Germline values: CDR1 MDHEN, CDR2 SYDVKM. V lost 5 bases, J lost 6 bases, and 18 bases lay in between. CDR3 protein: CASSTPGARRDTQYF. The CDR3, as DNA: TGTGCCAGCAGTACTCCGGGGGCCCGGAGGGATACGCAGTATTTT. The full variable domain, in which reference TRBV28 and TRBJ2-3 provide the parts outside the CDR3, is DVKVTQSSRYLVKRTGEKVFLECVQDMDHENMFWYRQDPGLGLRLIYFSYDVKMKEKGDIPEGYSVSREKKERFSLILESASTNQTSMYLCASSTPGARRDTQYFGPGTRLTVL.

This clonotype has a handful of counts. The chain uses TRBV5-1 and TRBJ2-7; 12 nucleotides align to TRBD2. Trimming at V came to 4 bases and at J to 4 bases, leaving 6 bases not matched to a gene. Germline assignment: CDR1 SGHRS and CDR2 YFSETQ. The CDR3 contains 15 residues. CDR3 amino acids: CASSIGLAGTYEQYF. CDR3 bases: TGCGCCAGCAGCATCGGACTAGCGGGAACGTACGAGCAGTACTTC.

As concerns this clonotype: Just one base apart from a much larger clone, this may be a read error. The chain combines TRBV2 with TRBJ1-5; D not resolved. The CDR3 spans 13 residues. Germline V gene lookup returns CDR1 SNHLY and CDR2 FYNNEI. V was clipped by 5 bases and J by 6 bases, with 11 bases between them. CDR3 DNA: TGTGCCAGCAGTTCCTTTGGGGTTCAGCCCCAGCATTTT. This sequence encodes CASSSFGVQPQHF.